A single sample is the source of the 10 T cell receptor beta chains below, sequenced in a study of blood T cell repertoires in COVID-19. Assay used: immunoSEQ multiplex PCR; TCRdb lists only in-frame clones, some missing. Found here are some 27,000 clones, about 65% of them singletons; the top ten hold roughly a sixth. Sample: peripheral blood. All receptors come from a human donor in a cohort sampled during active COVID-19.

The chain recombines TRBV7-2 with TRBJ1-1; no reliable D call. V was pared by 0 bases and J by 0 bases, with 8 bases between. The germline V gene encodes CDR1 SGHTA and CDR2 FQGNSA. The CDR3 extends over 15 amino acids. In nucleotides, the CDR3 is TGTGCCAGCAGCTTAGCGGGGAGCTTGAACACTGAAGCTTTCTTT. Its protein product is CASSLAGSLNTEAFF.

The chain carries TRBV18 and TRBJ1-4; no clear D gene. V gave up 0 bases and J gave up 0 bases, with 5 bases separating them. CDR3 length equals 15 residues. Germline V lookup: CDR1 KGHSH, CDR2 LQKENI. The CDR3 spells CASSPPQTTNEKLFF. Here the CDR3 DNA reads TGTGCCAGCTCACCACCTCAGACAACTAATGAAAAACTGTTTTTT.

This clone was counted between two and nine times. This chain connects TRBV24-1 to TRBJ2-7; no clear D. This CDR3 comprises 12 residues. The V gene's germline CDR1 is KGHDR and CDR2 SFDVKD. V gave up 12 bases and J gave up 2 bases, with 13 bases separating them. CDR3 nucleotides: TGTGCCCCCCCTTCGAGGACCTACGAGCAGTACTTC. Translation gives CAPPSRTYEQYF.

This clone was seen a handful of times. The chain links TRBV3-1 (or the pseudogene TRBV3-2) to TRBJ2-5; D remains ambiguous. The germline CDR1 and CDR2 sequences are LGHDT and YNNKEL (reference sequence). This CDR3 contains 13 residues. Deletions cut 2 bases from V and 2 bases from J, with 6 bases between. The CDR3 region has the DNA TGTGCCAGCAGCCAAATACTACAAGAGACCCAGTACTTC. Translation: CASSQILQETQYF.

The V gene is TRBV7-2, the J gene TRBJ2-3; D remains ambiguous. The CDR3 consists of 13 residues. Germline CDR1 is SGHTA and CDR2 is FQGNSA. V shed 5 bases and J shed 2 bases, with 8 bases lying between them. This CDR3 is CASSPPVTDTQYF. CDR3 DNA: TGTGCCAGCAGCCCGCCAGTCACAGATACGCAGTATTTT.

V usage is TRBV10-1 and J usage is TRBJ1-1, with D possibly TRBD1 on 6 matching bases. Germline assignment: CDR1 WNHNN and CDR2 SYGVQD (reference sequence). The CDR3 loop spans 12 amino acids. V dropped 5 bases and J dropped 11 bases, with 15 bases sitting between them. The DNA for the CDR3 is TGCGCCAGCAGTCCAACCAGGGGTATCGCTTTCTTT. Translating gives CASSPTRGIAFF.

CDR3 DNA sequence: TGTGCCAGCACCTACGGGACAGAGATACCGCATTTT. Its translation is CASTYGTEIPHF. The rearrangement uses TRBV2 and TRBJ1-5, with 7 bases lining up with TRBD1. The CDR3 is 12 residues long. Germline V lookup: CDR1 SNHLY, CDR2 FYNNEI. Trimming at V came to 7 bases and at J to 15 bases, leaving 12 bases not matched to a gene.

The chain links TRBV29-1 to TRBJ2-1, with D tentatively TRBD1 (5 bases). The CDR3 length is 12 residues. V lost 7 bases and J lost 3, with 10 bases in between. Germline values: CDR1 SQVTM, CDR2 ANQGSEA. Written as DNA, the CDR3 is TGCAGCGCCGGACAAGGCTACAATGAGCAGTTCTTC. It specifies CSAGQGYNEQFF.

The chain recombines TRBV2 with TRBJ2-1; a weak D match, TRBD2 (6 bases). The CDR3 has 15 amino acids. Germline assignment: CDR1 SNHLY and CDR2 FYNNEI. V dropped 0 bases and J dropped 7 bases, with 13 bases sitting between them. The CDR3 reads CASSEALSGGNEQFF. In DNA, the CDR3 is TGTGCCAGCAGTGAAGCGCTCTCTGGGGGGAATGAGCAGTTCTTC.

This chain links TRBV20-1 with TRBJ2-2; D is ambiguous. The CDR3 length is 13 residues. The germline V gene encodes CDR1 DFQATT and CDR2 SNEGSKA (reference sequence). Trimming removed 3 bases at V and 5 bases at J, with 10 bases between. This CDR3 reads CSASTGSTGELFF. The CDR3 coding sequence is TGCAGTGCTAGTACGGGTTCGACCGGGGAGCTGTTTTTT.